One sample yielded the 31 T cell receptor beta chains listed below, sequenced in a study of T cell responses to AZD1222 COVID-19 vaccine. The repertoire was sequenced with immunoSEQ multiplex PCR; TCRdb's copy has only in-frame clones and lacks some. Of 90,000 to 150,000 clones in the sample, 70% to 90% were seen once. Sequenced here: peripheral blood, sampled on day 0 of AZD1222 vaccination. These receptors came from an adult in good health.

J is TRBJ1-2 and V is TRBV28, with a possible D match to TRBD1 (6 bases). The V end lost 7 bases, the J end lost 3 bases, and 15 bases lay between the germline ends. The germline CDR1 and CDR2 sequences are MDHEN and SYDVKM. This CDR3 is built from 14 residues. The CDR3 DNA is TGTGCCAGCACCCTAACAGGGTTGGACTATGGCTACACCTTC. It specifies CASTLTGLDYGYTF.

This chain links TRBV7-8 with TRBJ1-2; D ambiguous. Germline CDR1 reads SGHVS; CDR2 reads FQNEAQ. This CDR3 comprises 15 residues. Trimming removed 1 base from V and 4 bases from J, with 13 bases in between. The CDR3 sequence: CASSLEAGRGYGYTF. The CDR3 DNA sequence: TGTGCCAGCAGCTTAGAAGCGGGTAGAGGCTATGGCTACACCTTC. The full variable domain, its missing parts supplied by reference TRBV7-8 and TRBJ1-2, is GAGVSQSPRYKVAKRGQDVALRCDPISGHVSLFWYQQALGQGPEFLTYFQNEAQLDKSGLPSDRFFAERPEGSVSTLKIQRTQQEDSAVYLCASSLEAGRGYGYTFGSGTRLTVV.

The V and J genes are TRBV19 and TRBJ1-1, with 7 bases fitting TRBD1. This CDR3 has 14 amino acids. The ends lost 6 bases at V and 7 bases at J; junction bases unmatched: 11. Germline V lookup: CDR1 LNHDA, CDR2 SQIVND (reference sequence). CDR3 nucleotide sequence: TGTGCCAGTAGCGCCCGTGACAGGGACCTTGAAGCTTTCTTT. Residues: CASSARDRDLEAFF.

This chain uses TRBV5-1 with TRBJ2-7; 8 bases are a match to TRBD2. The germline V gene has CDR1 SGHRS and CDR2 YFSETQ. The CDR3 runs to 12 residues. V lost 2 bases to trimming and J lost 13 bases; unmatched junction nucleotides: 8. The CDR3 spells CASSLTGTSTYF. The CDR3 DNA sequence: TGCGCCAGCAGCTTAACCGGGACTAGTACTTACTTC.

The chain carries TRBV5-8 and TRBJ2-3; 8 nucleotides align to TRBD2. V shed 4 bases, J shed 5 bases, and the junction held 9 bases outside the gene matches. The germline V gene encodes CDR1 SGHTS and CDR2 YDEGEE. The CDR3 is 15 amino acids. The CDR3 DNA follows: TGTGCCAGCAGCCCCAGCGGGGCGGGGGGAGATACGCAGTATTTT. It encodes CASSPSGAGGDTQYF.

The V call is TRBV9, the J call TRBJ2-1; no clear D gene. The CDR3 sequence is 15 residues long. The germline V and J ends were trimmed by 0 bases and 4 bases, with 11 bases remaining between them. Per germline, CDR1 SGDLS and CDR2 YYNGEE. The CDR3 DNA reads as TGTGCCAGCAGCGTAGCGGTGGGAAAGTACAATGAGCAGTTCTTC. It specifies CASSVAVGKYNEQFF.

This chain links TRBV9 with TRBJ1-2; D is undetermined. Per the germline V gene, CDR1 is SGDLS and CDR2 is YYNGEE. Trimming shortened V by 3 bases and J by 4 bases, and 19 bases separated the two germline ends. CDR3 length: 16 amino acids. This chain's CDR3 is CASSGLSGGRSYGYTF. CDR3 sequence (DNA): TGTGCCAGCAGCGGCCTTTCGGGAGGGCGCAGCTATGGCTACACCTTC.

This clone appeared a single time. The rearrangement links TRBV5-1 to TRBJ2-2; D ambiguous. This CDR3 contains 16 residues. The germline V gene has CDR1 SGHRS and CDR2 YFSETQ. The germline V and J ends were trimmed by 1 base and 2 bases, with 12 bases remaining between them. As DNA, the CDR3 is TGCGCCAGCAGCTTGTCCGCCGCCTTAAACACCGGGGAGCTGTTTTTT. Amino acid sequence: CASSLSAALNTGELFF.

CDR3 nucleotides: TGTGCCAGCAGTTTGAGAGATACGCAGTATTTT. Encoded protein: CASSLRDTQYF. The chain combines TRBV27 with TRBJ2-3, with D uncertain. This CDR3 spans 11 amino acids. In germline, CDR1 is MNHEY, CDR2 SMNVEV (reference sequence). V was clipped by 3 bases and J by 5 bases, with 3 bases between them.

V is TRBV28 and J is TRBJ1-4; D not resolved. Germline V gives CDR1 MDHEN, CDR2 SYDVKM. V lost 2 bases to trimming and J lost 7 bases, with 11 bases between them. CDR3 length: 14 amino acids. Here the CDR3 reads CASSLPGSGEKLFF. The CDR3 bases are TGTGCCAGCAGTTTACCGGGGTCAGGTGAAAAACTGTTTTTT. The complete variable domain, with remaining parts taken from reference TRBV28 and TRBJ1-4, reads DVKVTQSSRYLVKRTGEKVFLECVQDMDHENMFWYRQDPGLGLRLIYFSYDVKMKEKGDIPEGYSVSREKKERFSLILESASTNQTSMYLCASSLPGSGEKLFFGSGTQLSVL.

J is TRBJ1-5 and V is TRBV30; 7 bases fit TRBD1. The CDR3 consists of 13 residues. J gave up 3 bases and V 5 bases, and 4 bases lay outside the gene matches. Germline-derived CDR1 and CDR2 are GTSNPN and SVGIG (reference sequence). As DNA, the CDR3 is TGTGCCTGGGACAGGGACCCCAATCAGCCCCAGCATTTT. Translated, it gives CAWDRDPNQPQHF.

The V call is TRBV28, the J call TRBJ1-1, with 9 bases fitting TRBD1. Germline CDR1 MDHEN, CDR2 SYDVKM. This CDR3 is 14 amino acids long. V was clipped by 4 bases and J by 4 bases; unmatched bases: 4. The CDR3 spells CASSYRGRGTEAFF. The CDR3 nucleotides read TGTGCCAGCAGTTACAGGGGGCGAGGCACTGAAGCTTTCTTT.

This chain joins TRBV5-4 and TRBJ2-2, with D uncertain. The germline CDR1 and CDR2 sequences are SGHNT and YYREEE (reference sequence). Trimming left V 0 bases short and J 0 bases short, with 6 bases between. The CDR3 length is 15 residues. The CDR3 nucleotides read TGTGCCAGCAGCTTGGGAACAGCGAACACCGGGGAGCTGTTTTTT. Its translation is CASSLGTANTGELFF.

The rearrangement uses TRBV9 and TRBJ2-2; TRBD2 might be the D (6 bases). Germline V gives CDR1 SGDLS, CDR2 YYNGEE. The CDR3 is made up of 14 amino acids. The germline V and J ends were trimmed by 6 bases and 1 base, with 10 bases remaining between them. DNA for the CDR3: TGTGCCAGCATGCTGGGACTGAACACCGGGGAGCTGTTTTTT. This codes for CASMLGLNTGELFF.

The chain has TRBV12-3 or TRBV12-4 and TRBJ1-6; D is unclear. The CDR3 extends over 12 amino acids. Trimming took off 2 bases at V and 11 bases at J, with 7 bases between the two ends. CDR3 protein: CASSLMLTPLHF. Here the CDR3 DNA reads TGTGCCAGCAGTTTAATGCTGACACCCCTCCACTTT.

This sequence joins TRBV28 and TRBJ2-7; 8 bases align to TRBD1. V lost 5 bases and J lost 2; bases outside the gene matches: 8. Germline values: CDR1 MDHEN, CDR2 SYDVKM. The CDR3 runs to 15 residues. CDR3 sequence: CASSPNRGVTYEQYF. CDR3 sequence (DNA): TGTGCCAGCAGTCCAAACAGGGGGGTAACCTACGAGCAGTACTTC.

The V and J genes are TRBV2 and TRBJ1-2, with 8 bases that match TRBD1. Germline CDR1 reads SNHLY; CDR2 reads FYNNEI. The CDR3 extends over 13 amino acids. After removal of 6 bases from V and 4 bases from J, the junction contained 4 bases not matched to a gene. In DNA form, the CDR3 reads TGTGCCAGCAGCGAGACAGGGGCCTATGGCTACACCTTC. Translating gives CASSETGAYGYTF.

The V and J genes are TRBV30 and TRBJ1-6; D remains ambiguous. The V end was cut by 4 bases, the J end by 1 base, with 11 bases between. The CDR3 spans 15 residues. From germline, CDR1 is GTSNPN and CDR2 SVGIG (reference sequence). The CDR3 bases are TGTGCCTGGATGCAAGGTGGTTCCTATAATTCACCCCTCCACTTT. Translating it yields CAWMQGGSYNSPLHF.

This clone was observed a few times. The V call is TRBV18, the J call TRBJ2-5; 9 positions agree with TRBD1. Germline V gene lookup returns CDR1 KGHSH and CDR2 LQKENI. The junction had 1 base not matched to a gene; V was cut back by 1 base and J by 1 base. The CDR3 consists of 15 residues. The CDR3 sequence is CASSPQTGGQETQYF. CDR3 in DNA: TGTGCCAGCTCACCACAGACAGGGGGCCAAGAGACCCAGTACTTC.

V is TRBV13 and J is TRBJ2-7; the D gene is possibly TRBD2 (6 bases). With 4 bases removed from V and 2 bases from J, the gap between germline ends came to 9 bases. Germline assignment: CDR1 PRHDT and CDR2 FYEKMQ (reference sequence). The CDR3 length is 13 residues. The chain's CDR3 is CASSSQRAYEQYF. DNA for the CDR3: TGTGCCAGCAGCTCTCAGCGGGCCTACGAGCAGTACTTC.

The V call is TRBV29-1, the J call TRBJ1-5; TRBD1 might be the D (5 bases). The germline CDR1 and CDR2 sequences are SQVTM and ANQGSEA. This CDR3 region has 15 residues. V was shortened by 4 bases and J by 4 bases, with 17 bases between the two germline ends. The CDR3 sequence: CSVAEGILGNQPQHF. The CDR3 coding sequence is TGCAGCGTTGCTGAGGGGATTTTGGGGAATCAGCCCCAGCATTTT.

This chain connects TRBV18 to TRBJ1-6; no clear D gene. V lost 4 bases, J lost 11 bases, and 9 bases lay in between. The CDR3 has 12 amino acids. CDR1 is KGHSH, CDR2 LQKENI, per germline. The CDR3 DNA is TGTGCCAGCTCACTGGCAGGAGCACCCCTCCACTTT. Residues: CASSLAGAPLHF. Drawing the rest from reference TRBV18 and TRBJ1-6, the complete variable domain is NAGVMQNPRHLVRRRGQEARLRCSPMKGHSHVYWYRQLPEEGLKFMVYLQKENIIDESGMPKERFSAEFPKEGPSILRIQQVVRGDSAAYFCASSLAGAPLHFGNGTRLTVT.

This chain links TRBV7-9 with TRBJ2-3; the match to TRBD2 covers 10 bases. The CDR3 covers 17 residues. CDR1 is SEHNR, CDR2 FQNEAQ, per germline (reference sequence). The trim removed 0 bases at V and 2 bases at J, leaving 5 bases unmatched. This chain's CDR3 is CASSLARTSGDTDTQYF. CDR3 sequence (DNA): TGTGCCAGCAGCTTAGCCCGGACTAGCGGCGACACAGATACGCAGTATTTT.

The rearrangement links TRBV4-2 to TRBJ1-2, with TRBD1 matching over 9 bases. CDR3 length: 17 residues. The germline V gene encodes CDR1 LGHNA and CDR2 YNFKEQ. Trimming removed 1 base from V and 6 bases from J; junction bases left unmatched: 12. As DNA, the CDR3 is TGTGCCAGCAGCCAAGCCACGGGACAGGGCTCTTGGGATGGCTACACCTTC. Translation gives CASSQATGQGSWDGYTF.

V and J are TRBV2 and TRBJ1-3, with TRBD1 as a possible D gene (5 bases). The CDR3 totals 13 residues. Germline-derived CDR1 and CDR2 are SNHLY and FYNNEI. The ends were cut back, 4 bases at V and 4 bases at J, with 8 bases in the middle. CDR3 nucleotide sequence: TGTGCCAGCAGTGGGGACTCAGGAAACACCATATATTTT. Residues: CASSGDSGNTIYF. Full variable domain (remainder filled in from reference TRBV2 and TRBJ1-3): EPEVTQTPSHQVTQMGQEVILRCVPISNHLYFYWYRQILGQKVEFLVSFYNNEISEKSEIFDDQFSVERPDGSNFTLKIRSTKLEDSAMYFCASSGDSGNTIYFGEGSWLTVV.

J is TRBJ2-7 and V is TRBV28; a possible D gene is TRBD1 (5 bases). The CDR3 spans 15 residues. The germline CDR1 and CDR2 sequences are MDHEN and SYDVKM. V was shortened by 8 bases and J by 1 base, with 18 bases between the two germline ends. The CDR3 sequence is CASGDPGKRSYEQYF. In nucleotides, the CDR3 is TGTGCCAGCGGCGATCCAGGGAAAAGGTCCTACGAGCAGTACTTC.

This chain connects TRBV7-6 to TRBJ1-6; D not certain. The V end lost 1 base, the J end lost 8 bases, and 18 bases lay between the germline ends. This CDR3 contains 17 residues. The germline gives CDR1 SGHVS, CDR2 FNYEAQ. This CDR3 is CASSLGARDLGYSPLHF. The CDR3 DNA sequence: TGTGCCAGCAGCTTAGGCGCAAGGGATTTAGGGTATTCACCCCTCCACTTT.

This sequence joins TRBV24-1 and TRBJ1-5; D may be TRBD1 (5 bases). The CDR3 is made up of 16 amino acids. Trimming removed 5 bases from V and 4 bases from J, with 17 bases in between. Germline assignment: CDR1 KGHDR and CDR2 SFDVKD. Here the CDR3 DNA reads TGTGCCACCAGTGGCCCCCCAGGGTACGGGAATCAGCCCCAGCATTTT. It yields the protein CATSGPPGYGNQPQHF.

This clone was counted a single time. The chain recombines TRBV7-6 with TRBJ2-5, with 16 bases aligning to TRBD2. Germline V gene sequence: CDR1 SGHVS, CDR2 FNYEAQ. The V gene end was trimmed by 5 bases and the J gene end by 5 bases; junction bases not matched to a gene: 8. The length of the CDR3 is 17 residues. CDR3 amino acids: CASSAGLAGGPWETQYF. As DNA, the CDR3 is TGTGCCAGCAGCGCGGGACTAGCGGGAGGGCCCTGGGAGACCCAGTACTTC. Complete variable domain (other parts from reference TRBV7-6 and TRBJ2-5): GAGVSQSPRYKVTKRGQDVALRCDPISGHVSLYWYRQALGQGPEFLTYFNYEAQQDKSGLPNDRFSAERPEGSISTLTIQRTEQRDSAMYRCASSAGLAGGPWETQYFGPGTRLLVL.

This chain connects TRBV27 to TRBJ2-5; 15 nucleotides match TRBD2. Per germline, CDR1 MNHEY and CDR2 SMNVEV (reference sequence). Trimming took 3 bases from V and 3 from J; bases not matched to a gene: 11. The CDR3 extends over 19 amino acids. CDR3 amino acids: CASSLAPPGTSGRKETQYF. The CDR3 DNA reads TGTGCCAGCAGTTTGGCACCCCCCGGGACTAGCGGGAGGAAAGAGACCCAGTACTTC.

The chain couples TRBV7-9 to TRBJ2-7; D gene unclear. V dropped 2 bases and J dropped 0 bases, with 8 bases sitting between them. The CDR3 loop spans 14 amino acids. CDR1 is SEHNR and CDR2 is FQNEAQ in the germline V gene (reference sequence). The CDR3 sequence is CASSLPGRSYEQYF. The CDR3, as DNA: TGTGCCAGCAGCTTACCGGGTCGCTCCTACGAGCAGTACTTC.